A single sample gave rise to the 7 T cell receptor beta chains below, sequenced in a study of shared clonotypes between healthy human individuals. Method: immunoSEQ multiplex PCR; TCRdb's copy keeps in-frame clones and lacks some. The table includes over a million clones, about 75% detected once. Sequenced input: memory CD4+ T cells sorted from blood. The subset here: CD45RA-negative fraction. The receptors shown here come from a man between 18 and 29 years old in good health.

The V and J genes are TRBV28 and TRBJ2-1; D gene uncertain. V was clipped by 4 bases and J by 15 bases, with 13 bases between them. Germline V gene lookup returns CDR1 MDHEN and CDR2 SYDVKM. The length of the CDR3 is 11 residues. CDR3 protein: CASSSDAFWFF. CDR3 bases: TGTGCCAGCAGTTCGGACGCGTTCTGGTTCTTC.

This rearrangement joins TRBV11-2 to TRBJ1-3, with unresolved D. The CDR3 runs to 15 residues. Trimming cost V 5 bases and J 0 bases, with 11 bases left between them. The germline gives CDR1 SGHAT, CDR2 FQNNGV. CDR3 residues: CASSPRGYSGNTIYF. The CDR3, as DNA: TGTGCCAGCAGCCCTAGAGGTTACTCTGGAAACACCATATATTTT.

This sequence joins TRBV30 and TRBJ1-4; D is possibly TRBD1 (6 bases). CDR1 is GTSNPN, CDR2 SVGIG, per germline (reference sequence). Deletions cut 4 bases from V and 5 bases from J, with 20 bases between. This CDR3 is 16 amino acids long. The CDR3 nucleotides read TGTGCCTGGAAACTCCGGAGGGGGGGGGTGAATGAAAAACTGTTTTTT. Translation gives CAWKLRRGGVNEKLFF.

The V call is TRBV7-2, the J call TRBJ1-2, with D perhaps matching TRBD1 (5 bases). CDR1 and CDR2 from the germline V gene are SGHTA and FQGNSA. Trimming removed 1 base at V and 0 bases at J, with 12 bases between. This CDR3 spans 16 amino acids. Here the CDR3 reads CASSLDWAGSNYGYTF. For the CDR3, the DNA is TGTGCCAGCAGCTTAGATTGGGCAGGGTCTAACTATGGCTACACCTTC.

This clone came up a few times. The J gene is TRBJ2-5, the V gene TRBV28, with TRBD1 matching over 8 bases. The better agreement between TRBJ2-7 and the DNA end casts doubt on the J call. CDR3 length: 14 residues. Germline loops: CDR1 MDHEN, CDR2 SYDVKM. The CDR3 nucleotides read TGTGCCAGCAGAGATAGGACAGGGTACTACGAGCAGTACTTC. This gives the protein CASRDRTGYYEQYF.

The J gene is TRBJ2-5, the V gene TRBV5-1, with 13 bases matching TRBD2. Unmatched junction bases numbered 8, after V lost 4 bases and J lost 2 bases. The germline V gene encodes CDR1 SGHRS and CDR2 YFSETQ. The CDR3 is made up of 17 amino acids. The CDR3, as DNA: TGCGCCAGCAGCATATCCGGGACTAGCGGGGAACAAGAGACCCAGTACTTC. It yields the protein CASSISGTSGEQETQYF.

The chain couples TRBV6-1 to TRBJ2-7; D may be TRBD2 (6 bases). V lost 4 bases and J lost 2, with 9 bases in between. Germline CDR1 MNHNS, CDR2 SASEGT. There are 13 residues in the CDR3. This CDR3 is CASSGRGPYEQYF. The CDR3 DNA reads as TGTGCCAGCAGTGGGCGGGGCCCCTACGAGCAGTACTTC.